This entry lists 4 T cell receptor beta chains sequenced from one sample in a study of cytomegalovirus exposure and HLA in healthy donors. PCR was performed using 60 Vbeta and 13 Jbeta primers. TCRdb keeps only in-frame clones here, not all; method: immunoSEQ multiplex PCR. The sample carries 200,000 to 250,000 clones, about 80% recorded once. Material: PBMCs. The receptors shown here come from a man aged 18 to 35 in good health and CMV-seronegative.

V gene TRBV11-2 combines with J gene TRBJ2-7, with TRBD2 matching over 8 bases. CDR3 length equals 14 residues. The germline CDR1 and CDR2 sequences are SGHAT and FQNNGV. The junction had 6 bases not matched to a gene; V was cut back by 5 bases and J by 3 bases. The CDR3 sequence: CASSPGLALYEQYF. CDR3 DNA sequence: TGTGCCAGCAGCCCCGGACTAGCCCTCTACGAGCAGTACTTC.

This clone appeared a few times. The chain is built from TRBV18 and TRBJ1-4; the match to TRBD1 covers 7 bases. The germline CDR1 and CDR2 sequences are KGHSH and LQKENI. The junction had 6 bases not matched to a gene; V was cut back by 3 bases and J by 5 bases. The CDR3 is made up of 15 amino acids. The CDR3 bases are TGTGCCAGCTCACCGATGGGACAGCCCAATGAAAAACTGTTTTTT. Protein: CASSPMGQPNEKLFF.

The chain links TRBV2 to TRBJ2-7; D possibly corresponds to TRBD1 (5 bases). This CDR3 region has 14 residues. V lost 8 bases and J lost 2, with 16 bases in between. Germline values: CDR1 SNHLY, CDR2 FYNNEI. The CDR3 DNA sequence: TGTGCCAGCGCTGGACACTCTGGGGCCTACGAGCAGTACTTC. Its protein is CASAGHSGAYEQYF.

The chain carries TRBV2 and TRBJ1-5; maybe TRBD1 (6 bases). Germline assignment: CDR1 SNHLY and CDR2 FYNNEI. The CDR3 consists of 13 residues. Trimming took 7 bases from V and 3 from J, leaving 10 bases between them. The CDR3 DNA reads TGTGCCAGCAAGCACAGGGCCAATCAGCCCCAGCATTTT. As protein: CASKHRANQPQHF.